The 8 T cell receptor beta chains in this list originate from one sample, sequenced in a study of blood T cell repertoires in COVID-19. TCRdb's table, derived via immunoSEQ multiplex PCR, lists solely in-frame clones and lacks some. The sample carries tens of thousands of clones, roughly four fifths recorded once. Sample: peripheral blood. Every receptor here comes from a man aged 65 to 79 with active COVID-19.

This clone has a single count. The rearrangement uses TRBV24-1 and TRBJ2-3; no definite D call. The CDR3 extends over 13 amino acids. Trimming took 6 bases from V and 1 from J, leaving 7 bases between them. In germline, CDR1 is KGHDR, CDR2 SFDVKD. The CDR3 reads CATSSPGTDTQYF. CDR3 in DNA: TGTGCCACCAGTTCTCCTGGCACAGATACGCAGTATTTT.

The CDR3: CASSLAIGTAEAFF. CDR3 coding DNA: TGTGCCAGCAGCTTGGCGATCGGGACAGCTGAAGCTTTCTTT. The chain links TRBV7-9 to TRBJ1-1; 7 bases line up with TRBD1. CDR3 length equals 14 residues. The germline V gene has CDR1 SEHNR and CDR2 FQNEAQ (reference sequence). The junction had 7 bases not matched to a gene; V was cut back by 3 bases and J by 6 bases.

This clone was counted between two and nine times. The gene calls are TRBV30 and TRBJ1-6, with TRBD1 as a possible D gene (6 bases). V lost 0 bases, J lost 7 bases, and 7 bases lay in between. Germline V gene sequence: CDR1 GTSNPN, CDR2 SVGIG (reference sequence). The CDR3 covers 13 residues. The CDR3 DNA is TGTGCCTGGAGTGTGGACAGAAATTCACCCCTCCACTTT. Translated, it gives CAWSVDRNSPLHF.

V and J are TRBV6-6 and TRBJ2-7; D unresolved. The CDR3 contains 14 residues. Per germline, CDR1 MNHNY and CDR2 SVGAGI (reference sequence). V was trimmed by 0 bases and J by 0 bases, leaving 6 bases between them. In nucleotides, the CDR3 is TGTGCCAGCAGTTACTCGGAGATCTCCTACGAGCAGTACTTC. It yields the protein CASSYSEISYEQYF.

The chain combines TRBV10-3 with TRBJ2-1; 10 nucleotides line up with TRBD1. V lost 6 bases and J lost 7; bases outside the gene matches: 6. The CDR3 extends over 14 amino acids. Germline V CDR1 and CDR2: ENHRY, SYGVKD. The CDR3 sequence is CAISSTGGLNEQFF. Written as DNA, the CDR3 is TGTGCCATCAGCTCGACAGGGGGCCTAAATGAGCAGTTCTTC.

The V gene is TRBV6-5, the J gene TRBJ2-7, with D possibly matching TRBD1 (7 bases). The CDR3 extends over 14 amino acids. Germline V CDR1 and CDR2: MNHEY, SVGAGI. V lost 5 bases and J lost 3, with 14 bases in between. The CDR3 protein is CASSQGGRDYEQYF. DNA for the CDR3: TGTGCCAGCAGTCAGGGGGGCAGGGACTACGAGCAGTACTTC.

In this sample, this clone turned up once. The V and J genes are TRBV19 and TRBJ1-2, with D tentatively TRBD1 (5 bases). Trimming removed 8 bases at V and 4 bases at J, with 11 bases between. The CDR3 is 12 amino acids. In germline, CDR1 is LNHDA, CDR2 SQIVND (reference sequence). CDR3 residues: CASDSPAYGYTF. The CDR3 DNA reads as TGTGCCAGTGACAGCCCGGCCTATGGCTACACCTTC.

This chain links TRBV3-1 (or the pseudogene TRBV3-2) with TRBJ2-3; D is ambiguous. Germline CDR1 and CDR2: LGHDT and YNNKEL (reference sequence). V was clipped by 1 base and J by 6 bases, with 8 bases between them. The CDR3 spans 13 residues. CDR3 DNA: TGTGCCAGCAGCCAAGCAGTGGAGGATACGCAGTATTTT. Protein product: CASSQAVEDTQYF.